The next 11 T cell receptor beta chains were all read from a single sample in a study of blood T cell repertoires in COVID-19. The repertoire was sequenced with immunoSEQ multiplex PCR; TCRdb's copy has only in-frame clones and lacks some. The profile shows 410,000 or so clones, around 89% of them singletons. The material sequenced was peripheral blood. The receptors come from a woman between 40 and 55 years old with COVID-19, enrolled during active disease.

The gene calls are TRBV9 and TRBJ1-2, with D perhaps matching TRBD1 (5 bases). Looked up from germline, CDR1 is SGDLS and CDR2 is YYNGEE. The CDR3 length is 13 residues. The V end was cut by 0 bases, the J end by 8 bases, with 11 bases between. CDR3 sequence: CASSVGSGLGYTF. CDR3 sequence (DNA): TGTGCCAGCAGCGTAGGGTCAGGGTTGGGCTACACCTTC.

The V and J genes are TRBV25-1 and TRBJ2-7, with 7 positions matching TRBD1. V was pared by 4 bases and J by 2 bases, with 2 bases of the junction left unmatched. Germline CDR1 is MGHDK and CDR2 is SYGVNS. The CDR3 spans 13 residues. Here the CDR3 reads CASSGTGTYEQYF. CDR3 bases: TGTGCCAGCAGTGGGACAGGCACCTACGAGCAGTACTTC.

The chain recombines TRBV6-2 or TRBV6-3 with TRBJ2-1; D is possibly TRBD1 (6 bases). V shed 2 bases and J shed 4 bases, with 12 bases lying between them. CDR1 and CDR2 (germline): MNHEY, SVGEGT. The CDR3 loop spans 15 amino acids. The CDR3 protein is CASSYEQGGYNEQFF. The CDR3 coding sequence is TGTGCCAGCAGTTACGAACAGGGTGGATACAATGAGCAGTTCTTC.

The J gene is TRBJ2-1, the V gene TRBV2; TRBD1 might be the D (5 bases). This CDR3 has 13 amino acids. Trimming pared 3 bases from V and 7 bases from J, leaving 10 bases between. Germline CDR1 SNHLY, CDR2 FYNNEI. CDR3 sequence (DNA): TGTGCCAGCAGTGAGGGGCTCCCGAATGAGCAGTTCTTC. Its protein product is CASSEGLPNEQFF.

CDR3 DNA: TGTGCCAGCAGCGAAGACAGGGGGAGGCAAGAGACCCAGTACTTC. This sequence encodes CASSEDRGRQETQYF. The genes are TRBV7-2 and TRBJ2-5; 9 nucleotides align to TRBD1. V lost 5 bases and J lost 2; bases outside the gene matches: 6. In germline, CDR1 is SGHTA, CDR2 FQGNSA. The CDR3 runs to 15 residues.

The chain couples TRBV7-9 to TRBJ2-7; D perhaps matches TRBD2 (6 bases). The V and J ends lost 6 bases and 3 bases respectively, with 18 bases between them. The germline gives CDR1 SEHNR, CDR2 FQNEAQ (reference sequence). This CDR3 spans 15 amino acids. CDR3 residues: CASSTTVSGIYEQYF. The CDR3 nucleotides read TGTGCCAGCAGTACCACCGTTAGCGGAATCTACGAGCAGTACTTC.

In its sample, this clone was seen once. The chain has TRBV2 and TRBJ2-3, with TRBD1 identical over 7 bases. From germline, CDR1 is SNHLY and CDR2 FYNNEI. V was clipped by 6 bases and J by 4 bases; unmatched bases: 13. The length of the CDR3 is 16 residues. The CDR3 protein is CASRATGVLWADTQYF. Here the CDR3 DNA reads TGTGCCAGCAGGGCAACAGGGGTATTGTGGGCAGATACGCAGTATTTT.

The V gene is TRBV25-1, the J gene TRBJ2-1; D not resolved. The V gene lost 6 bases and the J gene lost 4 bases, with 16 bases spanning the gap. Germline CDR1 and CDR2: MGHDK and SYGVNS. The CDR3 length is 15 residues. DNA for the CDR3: TGTGCCAGCAGCCCCTCCGGTCCTAGTTACAATGAGCAGTTCTTC. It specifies CASSPSGPSYNEQFF.

The CDR3 DNA is TGTGCCAGCAGCTCACTGGGGGCTTTGGGGAATTCACCCCTCCACTTT. This encodes CASSSLGALGNSPLHF. This chain connects TRBV7-8 to TRBJ1-6, with D possibly being TRBD1 (6 bases). The CDR3 length is 16 residues. Germline CDR1 and CDR2: SGHVS and FQNEAQ. V lost 4 bases, J lost 7 bases, and 17 bases lay in between.

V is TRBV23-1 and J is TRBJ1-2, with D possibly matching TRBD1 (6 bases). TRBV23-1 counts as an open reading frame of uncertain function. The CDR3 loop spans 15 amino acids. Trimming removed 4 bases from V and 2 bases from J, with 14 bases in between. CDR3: CASSRPGQRNYGYTF. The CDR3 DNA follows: TGCGCCAGCAGTCGCCCCGGACAGAGAAACTATGGCTACACCTTC.

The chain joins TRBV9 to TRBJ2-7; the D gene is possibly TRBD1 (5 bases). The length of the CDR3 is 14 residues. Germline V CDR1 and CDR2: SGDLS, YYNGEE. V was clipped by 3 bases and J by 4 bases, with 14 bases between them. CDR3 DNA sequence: TGTGCCAGCAGCGCGAGCATTAGGACATACGAGCAGTACTTC. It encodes CASSASIRTYEQYF.